Sequencing of this TCR beta chain was carried out in a study of blood T cell repertoires in COVID-19. Looked up from germline, CDR1 is MGHDK and CDR2 is SYGVNS. The CDR3 runs to 14 residues. Trimming removed 7 bases from V and 6 bases from J; junction bases left unmatched: 7. Profiled with immunoSEQ multiplex PCR; TCRdb holds only in-frame clones, not every one. This table holds about 30,000 clones, about 80% found once. This chain uses TRBV25-1 with TRBJ2-3; 10 bases are shared with TRBD1. Sequenced material: peripheral blood. This TCR came from a human donor in a cohort sampled during active COVID-19. CDR3 nucleotides: TGTGCCAGCAAAGGACAGGGGGTCGGGGATACGCAGTATTTT. Its protein is CASKGQGVGDTQYF. The full variable domain, completed using reference TRBV25-1 and TRBJ2-3, is EADIYQTPRYLVIGTGKKITLECSQTMGHDKMYWYQQDPGMELHLIHYSYGVNSTEKGDLSSESTVSRIRTEHFPLTLESARPSHTSQYLCASKGQGVGDTQYFGPGTRLTVL.